A single sample gave rise to the 31 T cell receptor beta chains below, sequenced in a study of OX40 agonist ivuxolimab in advanced cancers. Sequencing used immunoSEQ multiplex PCR; TCRdb keeps in-frame clones, though not all of them. The sample lists roughly 9,900 clones; around three quarters were seen once. The sample consisted of CD4+ or CD8+ T cells sorted from blood, taken in a trial of the OX40 agonist ivuxolimab. Receptors originate from an adult with an advanced solid tumor such as melanoma, head and neck, liver or kidney cancer.

Here the CDR3 DNA reads TGTGCCAGCAGTTCCTCGACTAGCGGGATTGGTGAGCAGTTCTTC. It translates to CASSSSTSGIGEQFF. The V call is TRBV27, the J call TRBJ2-1, with 11 bases identical to TRBD2. This CDR3 comprises 15 residues. CDR1 is MNHEY and CDR2 is SMNVEV in the germline V gene (reference sequence). Trimming took 4 bases from V and 9 from J; bases not matched to a gene: 8.

This chain connects TRBV9 to TRBJ1-4; TRBD1 is a possible D gene (6 bases). From germline, CDR1 is SGDLS and CDR2 YYNGEE. The CDR3 is 15 amino acids. With 4 bases removed from V and 4 bases from J, the gap between germline ends came to 14 bases. As DNA, the CDR3 is TGTGCCAGCAGCCCAAGGGGGGAGAATAATGAAAAACTGTTTTTT. It specifies CASSPRGENNEKLFF.

This sequence joins TRBV9 and TRBJ1-1; 10 bases align to TRBD1. CDR3 length: 15 residues. Per the germline V gene, CDR1 is SGDLS and CDR2 is YYNGEE. The V and J ends lost 3 bases and 7 bases, in that order; junction bases with no gene match: 9. The CDR3 spells CASSARQGARVEAFF. The CDR3 DNA sequence: TGTGCCAGCAGCGCCAGACAGGGGGCGCGGGTTGAAGCTTTCTTT.

The rearrangement joins TRBV6-5 to TRBJ2-7; D is uncertain. CDR1 and CDR2 from the germline V gene are MNHEY and SVGAGI. There are 11 residues in the CDR3. The V gene lost 3 bases and the J gene lost 5 bases, with 5 bases spanning the gap. CDR3 protein: CASSYGHEQYF. As DNA, the CDR3 is TGTGCCAGCAGTTATGGCCACGAGCAGTACTTC.

The chain links TRBV9 to TRBJ2-1, with D hard to call. In germline, CDR1 is SGDLS, CDR2 YYNGEE. CDR3 length: 15 residues. V shed 0 bases and J shed 4 bases, with 11 bases lying between them. This chain's CDR3 is CASSVGVGRYNEQFF. As DNA, the CDR3 is TGTGCCAGCAGCGTAGGTGTAGGGCGATACAATGAGCAGTTCTTC.

The V gene is TRBV27, the J gene TRBJ2-1; the match to TRBD2 covers 14 bases. CDR3 size: 17 residues. CDR1 and CDR2 (germline): MNHEY, SMNVEV (reference sequence). The V and J ends lost 10 bases and 6 bases, in that order; junction bases with no gene match: 14. The CDR3 loop is CATFTTSGRASINEQFF. The CDR3 coding sequence is TGTGCCACCTTTACGACTAGCGGGAGGGCCAGTATCAATGAGCAGTTCTTC.

This rearrangement joins TRBV19 to TRBJ2-1; a possible D gene is TRBD2 (6 bases). The V gene's germline CDR1 is LNHDA and CDR2 SQIVND (reference sequence). V was trimmed by 1 base and J by 8 bases, leaving 18 bases between them. This CDR3 spans 16 amino acids. The CDR3 region has the DNA TGTGCCAGTAGTATAGGTATACGGGAGTATGTCGATGAGCAGTTCTTC. Its protein product is CASSIGIREYVDEQFF.

The J gene is TRBJ2-3, the V gene TRBV7-2; D is undetermined. This CDR3 has 16 amino acids. With 1 base removed from V and 2 bases from J, the gap between germline ends came to 13 bases. Germline lookup yields CDR1 SGHTA and CDR2 FQGNSA. The DNA for the CDR3 is TGTGCCAGCAGCTTAGGGGGTCTCGTCAACACAGATACGCAGTATTTT. Translation: CASSLGGLVNTDTQYF. The variable domain in full, with the rest retrieved from reference TRBV7-2 and TRBJ2-3, is GAGVSQSPSNKVTEKGKDVELRCDPISGHTALYWYRQSLGQGLEFLIYFQGNSAPDKSGLPSDRFSAERTGGSVSTLTIQRTQQEDSAVYLCASSLGGLVNTDTQYFGPGTRLTVL.

The chain recombines TRBV5-4 with TRBJ2-1; D not resolved. CDR1 is SGHNT, CDR2 YYREEE, per germline (reference sequence). This CDR3 comprises 13 residues. Trimming shortened V by 0 bases and J by 8 bases, and 9 bases separated the two germline ends. The CDR3 loop reads CASSLGLGDEQFF. In DNA, the CDR3 is TGTGCCAGCAGCTTGGGACTTGGGGATGAGCAGTTCTTC. The full variable domain, in which reference TRBV5-4 and TRBJ2-1 provide the parts outside the CDR3, is ETGVTQSPTHLIKTRGQQVTLRCSSQSGHNTVSWYQQALGQGPQFIFQYYREEENGRGNFPPRFSGLQFPNYSSELNVNALELDDSALYLCASSLGLGDEQFFGPGTRLTVL.

This chain joins TRBV7-8 and TRBJ2-7; 10 bases match TRBD1. The CDR3 is 13 residues long. The germline gives CDR1 SGHVS, CDR2 FQNEAQ. V gave up 10 bases and J gave up 4 bases; unmatched junction bases: 7. CDR3 in DNA: TGTGCCACCGTAGACAGGGGGCAGTACGAGCAGTACTTC. Translation: CATVDRGQYEQYF.

The rearrangement uses TRBV28 and TRBJ2-3; TRBD2 might be the D (5 bases). The V end lost 3 bases, the J end lost 0 bases, and 10 bases lay between the germline ends. The CDR3 has 15 amino acids. The germline CDR1 and CDR2 sequences are MDHEN and SYDVKM. The CDR3 here is CASSFAGVSTDTQYF. The DNA for the CDR3 is TGTGCCAGCAGTTTTGCCGGGGTAAGCACAGATACGCAGTATTTT.

The chain uses TRBV7-6 and TRBJ2-1, with unresolved D. Germline lookup yields CDR1 SGHVS and CDR2 FNYEAQ. CDR3 length: 11 residues. Trimming removed 3 bases from V and 6 bases from J, with 3 bases in between. CDR3 sequence (DNA): TGTGCCAGCAGCTTTGGCAATGAGCAGTTCTTC. Translating it yields CASSFGNEQFF.

As to this clone: One junction end disagrees with the germline gene, perhaps due to a read error. This chain uses TRBV7-9 with TRBJ1-2, with D perhaps TRBD1 (6 bases). This CDR3 contains 16 residues. Germline V gene data show CDR1 as SEHNR and CDR2 as FQNEAQ (reference sequence). CDR3 protein: CASSSREGVWNFGYTF. CDR3 bases: TGTGCCAGCAGCTCCAGGGAGGGGGTCTGGAACTTTGGCTACACCTTC.

The chain recombines TRBV27 with TRBJ1-1, with D unresolved. CDR3 length: 13 amino acids. Germline V gene sequence: CDR1 MNHEY, CDR2 SMNVEV (reference sequence). Trimming removed 4 bases from V and 7 bases from J, with 13 bases in between. CDR3 sequence (DNA): TGTGCCAGCAGTTCATCACAGAGGTTTGAAGCTTTCTTT. Translated, it gives CASSSSQRFEAFF.

V is TRBV7-8 and J is TRBJ2-7; 8 bases line up with TRBD1. This CDR3 is built from 16 residues. Trimming at V came to 6 bases and at J to 3 bases, leaving 13 bases not matched to a gene. CDR1 is SGHVS, CDR2 FQNEAQ, per germline. The CDR3: CASSLGQGATHYEQYF. CDR3 sequence (DNA): TGTGCCAGCAGTTTGGGGCAGGGGGCGACCCACTACGAGCAGTACTTC.

The chain combines TRBV2 with TRBJ2-5; 7 positions agree with TRBD2. The J call is in doubt because the DNA end fits TRBJ2-7 better. The germline gives CDR1 SNHLY, CDR2 FYNNEI. The CDR3 consists of 12 residues. The CDR3 sequence is CASGRELNEQYF. Here the CDR3 DNA reads TGTGCCAGCGGGCGGGAGCTCAACGAGCAGTACTTC.

The rearrangement joins TRBV27 to TRBJ1-2; D call uncertain. V dropped 2 bases and J dropped 5 bases, with 21 bases sitting between them. Germline V CDR1 and CDR2: MNHEY, SMNVEV (reference sequence). The CDR3 covers 17 residues. The CDR3 nucleotides read TGTGCCAGCAGTTTAGGTGGCGGGCACCAGACTCTATATGGCTACACCTTC. It translates to CASSLGGGHQTLYGYTF.

The rearrangement links TRBV27 to TRBJ1-2; a possible D gene is TRBD1 (5 bases). The germline V gene encodes CDR1 MNHEY and CDR2 SMNVEV (reference sequence). The CDR3 extends over 15 amino acids. Trimming left V 3 bases short and J 1 base short, with 12 bases between. This chain's CDR3 is CASSLTAGINYGYTF. The CDR3 DNA follows: TGTGCCAGCAGTTTGACGGCAGGGATTAACTATGGCTACACCTTC.

The CDR3: CASSIGAAEAFF. The DNA of the CDR3 is TGTGCCAGTAGTATAGGAGCGGCTGAAGCTTTCTTT. The J gene is TRBJ1-1, the V gene TRBV19, with unresolved D. CDR3 length equals 12 residues. With 1 base removed from V and 6 bases from J, the gap between germline ends came to 6 bases. Germline CDR1 LNHDA, CDR2 SQIVND (reference sequence).

The CDR3 bases are TGTGCCAGCAGTGAAGCCACGCTGGGGGAAAACATTCAGTACTTC. Translating gives CASSEATLGENIQYF. The chain employs TRBV6-1 and TRBJ2-4; the D gene could be TRBD1 or TRBD2 (5 bases each). The germline V gene encodes CDR1 MNHNS and CDR2 SASEGT. Trimming pared 0 bases from V and 5 bases from J, leaving 11 bases between. The length of the CDR3 is 15 residues.

The chain is built from TRBV5-5 and TRBJ2-7, with a weak D call TRBD2 (6 bases). V lost 2 bases and J lost 0, with 9 bases in between. This CDR3 comprises 14 residues. The V gene's germline CDR1 is SGHKS and CDR2 YYEKEE (reference sequence). CDR3 DNA sequence: TGTGCCAGCAGCTTTTCCGGGGGCTCCTACGAGCAGTACTTC. It codes for CASSFSGGSYEQYF.

This rearrangement joins TRBV6-5 to TRBJ1-4; 7 nucleotides align to TRBD1. This CDR3 region has 14 residues. Germline CDR1 reads MNHEY; CDR2 reads SVGAGI. V shed 6 bases, J shed 6 bases, and the junction held 7 bases outside the gene matches. For the CDR3, the DNA is TGTGCCAGCAGCAGACAGGGCCGGGATGAAAAACTGTTTTTT. This gives the protein CASSRQGRDEKLFF.

This clone has just a few counts. The chain links TRBV29-1 to TRBJ2-2, with D unresolved. CDR3 size: 15 residues. Trimming shortened V by 6 bases and J by 5 bases, and 19 bases separated the two germline ends. Germline V gene data show CDR1 as SQVTM and CDR2 as ANQGSEA. Written as DNA, the CDR3 is TGCAGCGTGGTTAGGGCGTCGGGTGGGACCGGGGAGCTGTTTTTT. The encoded protein is CSVVRASGGTGELFF.

The table lists this clone with a count of one. This chain uses TRBV7-8 with TRBJ1-1; D is unclear. CDR1 SGHVS and CDR2 FQNEAQ come from the germline V gene. With 1 base removed from V and 3 bases from J, the gap between germline ends came to 6 bases. The CDR3 spans 13 residues. Written as DNA, the CDR3 is TGTGCCAGCAGCTTAGGGGTAGACACTGAAGCTTTCTTT. It yields the protein CASSLGVDTEAFF.

The rearrangement links TRBV6-1 to TRBJ1-2; possible D gene TRBD1, 5 bases. This CDR3 region has 14 residues. The ends were cut back, 1 base at V and 5 bases at J, with 11 bases in the middle. Germline CDR1 reads MNHNS; CDR2 reads SASEGT. CDR3 nucleotide sequence: TGTGCCAGCAGTGAAGGACAGCCTCCTTATGGCTACACCTTC. Amino acid sequence: CASSEGQPPYGYTF.

This chain joins TRBV6-5 and TRBJ2-3; D gene uncertain. The CDR3 sequence is 13 residues long. CDR1 and CDR2 from the germline V gene are MNHEY and SVGAGI. V was cut by 2 bases and J by 4 bases, with 7 bases left in between. CDR3 coding DNA: TGTGCCAGCAGTTACCAGGACCCAGATACGCAGTATTTT. Protein product: CASSYQDPDTQYF.

The genes are TRBV5-1 and TRBJ1-3, with D possibly matching TRBD1 (5 bases). The germline gives CDR1 SGHRS, CDR2 YFSETQ. Trimming removed 1 base at V and 4 bases at J, with 15 bases between. The CDR3 has 16 residues. The CDR3 protein is CASSLRPTETGNTIYF. The CDR3 DNA follows: TGCGCCAGCAGCTTGCGGCCGACAGAGACCGGAAACACCATATATTTT. The whole variable domain, filled in from reference TRBV5-1 and TRBJ1-3, reads KAGVTQTPRYLIKTRGQQVTLSCSPISGHRSVSWYQQTPGQGLQFLFEYFSETQRNKGNFPGRFSGRQFSNSRSEMNVSTLELGDSALYLCASSLRPTETGNTIYFGEGSWLTVV.

This CDR3 is CASSYSTVNTEAFF. In DNA, the CDR3 is TGTGCCAGCAGTTACTCGACCGTGAACACTGAAGCTTTCTTT. This chain connects TRBV6-5 to TRBJ1-1; no reliable D call. The CDR3 runs to 14 residues. V dropped 0 bases and J dropped 0 bases, with 5 bases sitting between them. Germline lookup yields CDR1 MNHEY and CDR2 SVGAGI.

The chain recombines TRBV5-4 with TRBJ1-1, with 7 nucleotides matching TRBD1. The CDR3 has 14 amino acids. Germline CDR1 is SGHNT and CDR2 is YYREEE (reference sequence). Losses at the gene ends were 4 bases for V and 0 bases for J; bases not matched to a gene: 3. The CDR3 DNA is TGTGCCAGCAGCCCAGGGGGTCTGAACACTGAAGCTTTCTTT. Protein: CASSPGGLNTEAFF.

This rearrangement joins TRBV7-2 to TRBJ1-3; the D gene is possibly TRBD1 (6 bases). Germline lookup yields CDR1 SGHTA and CDR2 FQGNSA. The CDR3 length is 13 residues. V was clipped by 5 bases and J by 6 bases, with 11 bases between them. The CDR3 protein is CASSLMGANTIYF. For the CDR3, the DNA is TGTGCCAGCAGCCTTATGGGGGCAAACACCATATATTTT.

CDR3 in amino acids: CASSLAGPGNGYTF. CDR3 DNA sequence: TGCGCCAGCAGCTTGGCTGGACCAGGCAACGGCTACACCTTC. The rearrangement uses TRBV5-1 and TRBJ1-2; D remains unclear. This CDR3 spans 14 amino acids. The germline V and J ends were trimmed by 0 bases and 8 bases, with 14 bases remaining between them. The V gene's germline CDR1 is SGHRS and CDR2 YFSETQ.